This TCR beta chain emerged from a study of siplizumab effects on memory and regulatory T cells. There are 15 residues in the CDR3. Germline CDR1 MNHNS, CDR2 SASEGT. V dropped 1 base and J dropped 2; count of bases not matched to a gene: 3. Sequencing used immunoSEQ multiplex PCR; TCRdb keeps in-frame clones, though not all of them. The repertoire holds some 120,000 clones, with approximately 94% as singletons. The source material was non-Treg CD4+ T cells sorted from blood. The chain carries TRBV6-1 and TRBJ2-3; the match to TRBD1 covers 7 bases. The sequence was obtained from a human donor in good health. CDR3 in DNA: TGTGCCAGCAGTGAAGGGACAGGAAACACAGATACGCAGTATTTT. As protein: CASSEGTGNTDTQYF.